This TCR beta chain was recorded in a study of control samples from healthy donors and cancer patients (dated by TCRdb to 2018 to 2020). Receptors were amplified or captured by the immunoSEQ multiplex PCR assay. The source is immuneACCESS, and TCRdb retained only in-frame sequences with V and J called. Part of the clones is not carried over; for the studies checked, unresolved V genes explain less than half of this, and the remainder is unexplained. This sample has about 83,000 clones in its table, and roughly 91% of those were observed once. The ten most abundant clones make up approximately 18% of the sample. As for this clone: What antigen it recognizes has not been identified. A junction boundary mismatches the germline segment, possibly from a read error.

The CDR3 measures 12 amino acids from cysteine to phenylalanine. Only the CDR3 region is kept as DNA, spanning 36 bases read in frame from base 1. Reading the germline V gene gives CDR1 LGHNT and CDR2 FRNRAP. The sequencing sample was made of blood. The TCR originated in a man between 45 and 60 years old in good health. Here the chain combines TRBV12-5 and TRBJ2-7, with TRBD1 perhaps the D gene, on 6 matching bases. The DNA sequence reads TGTGCTAGTGGTTTGACTGACAGGCACCCTTTTTTC. Translated, it gives CASGLTDRHPFF.